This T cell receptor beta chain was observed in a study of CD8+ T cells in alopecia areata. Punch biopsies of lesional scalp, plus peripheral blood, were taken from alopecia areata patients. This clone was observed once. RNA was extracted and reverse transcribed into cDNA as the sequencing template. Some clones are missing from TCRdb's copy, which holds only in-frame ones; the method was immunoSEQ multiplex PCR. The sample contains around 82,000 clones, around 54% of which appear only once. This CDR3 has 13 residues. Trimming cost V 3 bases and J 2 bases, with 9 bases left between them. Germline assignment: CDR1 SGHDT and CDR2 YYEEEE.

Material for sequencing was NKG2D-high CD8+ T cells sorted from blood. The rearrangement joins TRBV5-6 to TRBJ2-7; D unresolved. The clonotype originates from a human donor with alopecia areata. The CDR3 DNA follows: TGTGCCAGCAGCTCCGGCAGTACCTACGAGCAGTACTTC. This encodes CASSSGSTYEQYF.